This entry lists 30 T cell receptor beta chains sequenced from one sample in a study of response to subunit inactivated influenza vaccine. TCRdb used MiXCR to reprocess the RT-PCR reads, holding one entry per CDR3 protein. Among about 300,000 distinct CDR3 sequences, 21% were seen once, and the ten largest hold roughly 10%. Sequenced here: PBMCs from blood, sampled less than 22 months after vaccination. The source is a man aged 45 to 75 who received an inactivated influenza vaccine.

Only a few counts were recorded for this clonotype. This chain connects TRBV2 to TRBJ1-6; 9 bases map to TRBD1. The germline CDR1 and CDR2 sequences are SNHLY and FYNNEI. The CDR3 extends over 17 amino acids. Losses at the gene ends were 3 bases for V and 7 bases for J; bases not matched to a gene: 10. CDR3 in amino acids: CASSEAQGASRNSPLHF. The CDR3 DNA sequence: TGTGCCAGCAGTGAGGCACAGGGGGCCAGTCGGAATTCACCCCTCCACTTT.

The chain carries TRBV5-1 and TRBJ2-1, with D perhaps TRBD2 (6 bases). CDR3 length equals 15 residues. V gave up 3 bases and J gave up 2 bases, with 12 bases separating them. The germline CDR1 and CDR2 sequences are SGHRS and YFSETQ. CDR3 residues: CASSSGALTYNEQFF. The CDR3 bases are TGCGCCAGCAGCTCGGGAGCGCTAACCTACAATGAGCAGTTCTTC. Combining the CDR3 with reference TRBV5-1 and TRBJ2-1 gives the whole variable domain KAGVTQTPRYLIKTRGQQVTLSCSPISGHRSVSWYQQTPGQGLQFLFEYFSETQRNKGNFPGRFSGRQFSNSRSEMNVSTLELGDSALYLCASSSGALTYNEQFFGPGTRLTVL.

The chain links TRBV20-1 to TRBJ2-7; D unclear. Germline V gene data show CDR1 as DFQATT and CDR2 as SNEGSKA (reference sequence). The CDR3 is 14 residues long. Deletions cut 2 bases from V and 3 bases from J, with 14 bases between. CDR3 sequence: CSARWLLGIYEQYF. The CDR3 DNA reads TGCAGTGCTAGATGGCTCTTAGGGATCTACGAGCAGTACTTC.

This clonotype came up a few times. The CDR3 loop reads CSAPNLAGRRYGYTF. The CDR3 DNA reads TGCAGTGCTCCCAATTTGGCAGGGCGACGCTATGGCTACACCTTC. This chain links TRBV20-1 with TRBJ1-2, with D maybe TRBD1 (5 bases). Trimming cost V 5 bases and J 4 bases, with 20 bases left between them. In germline, CDR1 is DFQATT, CDR2 SNEGSKA (reference sequence). The CDR3 consists of 15 residues.

This clonotype turned up a few times. The chain couples TRBV5-1 to TRBJ2-2; D may be TRBD2 (6 bases). Trimming removed 5 bases at V and 3 bases at J, with 11 bases between. CDR3 length: 14 amino acids. Germline V gives CDR1 SGHRS, CDR2 YFSETQ. The chain's CDR3 is CASRRGSDTGELFF. The CDR3 DNA follows: TGCGCCAGCAGGCGGGGCAGTGACACCGGGGAGCTGTTTTTT.

This clonotype was recorded a few times. This chain uses TRBV20-1 with TRBJ2-7; 13 bases align to TRBD2. The CDR3 runs 14 residues. The ends lost 6 bases at V and 4 bases at J; junction bases unmatched: 6. Looked up from germline, CDR1 is DFQATT and CDR2 is SNEGSKA (reference sequence). The CDR3 spells CSATRTSGRYEQYF. The CDR3 nucleotides are TGCAGTGCGACCCGGACTAGCGGGAGATACGAGCAGTACTTC.

The J gene is TRBJ1-2, the V gene TRBV25-1; 7 bases agree with TRBD1. The CDR3 spans 11 residues. V lost 10 bases to trimming and J lost 8 bases; unmatched junction nucleotides: 7. Germline V gene data show CDR1 as MGHDK and CDR2 as SYGVNS. The CDR3 DNA sequence: TGTGCCACCCGACAGGGAGGGGGCTACACCTTC. Translated: CATRQGGGYTF.

This clonotype appeared many times. DNA for the CDR3: TGCAGCATTTTTAGTCTGAACACTGAAGCTTTCTTT. Protein sequence: CSIFSLNTEAFF. The chain joins TRBV29-1 to TRBJ1-1; D is ambiguous. The germline V gene encodes CDR1 SQVTM and CDR2 ANQGSEA. V gave up 8 bases and J gave up 0 bases, with 10 bases separating them. The CDR3 covers 12 residues.

On this clonotype: The CDR3 ends on some other residue instead of the conserved phenylalanine or tryptophan, so this is likely a read error. This chain uses TRBV5-1 with TRBJ1-5; a possible D gene is TRBD1 (6 bases). Germline loops: CDR1 SGHRS, CDR2 YFSETQ. V shed 4 bases and J shed 7 bases, with 18 bases lying between them. The CDR3 runs to 15 residues. For the CDR3, the DNA is TGCGCCAGCAGCCTGGGAGGGGGGAATCAGCAGCCCCAGCATTCT. This translates into CASSLGGGNQQPQHS.

This clonotype was seen once. The chain uses TRBV21-1 and TRBJ2-2; whether TRBD2, the table's D call, matches the DNA was not checked. TRBV21-1 corresponds to a pseudogene. There are 17 residues in the CDR3. CDR3 nucleotides: TGTGCCAGCAGCAACCAGGGACTAGCGGGAACCACCGGGGAGCTGTTTTTT. Translating it yields CASSNQGLAGTTGELFF.

The V gene is TRBV20-1, the J gene TRBJ2-7; D may be TRBD2 (6 bases). The CDR3 has 14 amino acids. Trimming took off 3 bases at V and 1 base at J, with 13 bases between the two ends. Germline CDR1 DFQATT, CDR2 SNEGSKA (reference sequence). The CDR3 DNA is TGCAGTGCTAGTCATAGCGGCCGATCCTACGAGCAGTACTTC. Residues: CSASHSGRSYEQYF.

This clonotype showed up many times. The chain carries TRBV5-6 and TRBJ2-1; no reliable D call. V lost 0 bases, J lost 2 bases, and 15 bases lay in between. CDR1 is SGHDT, CDR2 YYEEEE, per germline. The CDR3 extends over 17 amino acids. The CDR3 loop is CASSLEGFRATYNEQFF. Written as DNA, the CDR3 is TGTGCCAGCAGCTTGGAGGGTTTTAGGGCTACCTACAATGAGCAGTTCTTC.

This clonotype came up a few times. The V call is TRBV7-2, the J call TRBJ1-3; possibly TRBD1 for D (5 bases). The CDR3 is made up of 14 amino acids. Germline V CDR1 and CDR2: SGHTA, FQGNSA. V lost 5 bases and J 4 bases, leaving 12 bases between the germline ends. CDR3: CASSRGDGGNTIYF. The DNA of the CDR3 is TGTGCCAGCAGCCGGGGGGATGGGGGAAACACCATATATTTT.

The chain uses TRBV28 and TRBJ1-2; no clear D gene. The CDR3 covers 14 residues. The V end lost 2 bases, the J end lost 3 bases, and 10 bases lay between the germline ends. CDR1 MDHEN and CDR2 SYDVKM come from the germline V gene. The CDR3 nucleotides are TGTGCCAGCAGTTTAATTGGGCAGGACTATGGCTACACCTTC. Translated, it gives CASSLIGQDYGYTF.

In this sample, this clonotype turned up a few times. This chain connects TRBV9 to TRBJ2-2; TRBD1 aligns across 9 bases. Trimming removed 3 bases from V and 5 bases from J; junction bases left unmatched: 8. CDR3 length: 16 residues. CDR1 and CDR2 from the germline V gene are SGDLS and YYNGEE. CDR3 nucleotide sequence: TGTGCCAGCAGCGCTCCCGGGACAGGGCGAACCGGGGAGCTGTTTTTT. Residues: CASSAPGTGRTGELFF.

The V gene is TRBV7-9, the J gene TRBJ2-6; D unresolved. V lost 5 bases, J lost 9 bases, and 17 bases lay in between. The CDR3 loop spans 15 amino acids. Germline loops: CDR1 SEHNR, CDR2 FQNEAQ (reference sequence). The CDR3 DNA sequence: TGTGCCAGCAGCCCCCCTGTTGACAAGTACAACGTCCTGACTTTC. This codes for CASSPPVDKYNVLTF.

This chain links TRBV20-1 with TRBJ2-3, with D possibly being TRBD2 (6 bases). Per germline, CDR1 DFQATT and CDR2 SNEGSKA (reference sequence). The V gene lost 3 bases and the J gene lost 2 bases, with 24 bases spanning the gap. The length of the CDR3 is 18 residues. CDR3 DNA sequence: TGCAGTGCTAGTGGGCTCTGGGACTTTAAATTTCCCACAGATACGCAGTATTTT. Translated, it gives CSASGLWDFKFPTDTQYF.

This clonotype was counted a few times. The rearrangement uses TRBV5-4 and TRBJ1-2; D is unclear. CDR1 is SGHNT and CDR2 is YYREEE in the germline V gene (reference sequence). The CDR3 covers 14 residues. Trimming shortened V by 0 bases and J by 6 bases, and 12 bases separated the two germline ends. The CDR3 reads CASSLVSAEDGYTF. CDR3 DNA sequence: TGTGCCAGCAGCTTGGTTTCGGCAGAGGATGGCTACACCTTC.

This clonotype was counted between two and nine times. The chain couples TRBV7-9 to TRBJ2-7, with D uncertain. The CDR3 contains 13 residues. The V gene's germline CDR1 is SEHNR and CDR2 FQNEAQ (reference sequence). The V end was cut by 6 bases, the J end by 2 bases, with 11 bases between. CDR3 in amino acids: CASSDGLTYEQYF. CDR3 in DNA: TGTGCCAGCAGTGACGGGTTAACCTACGAGCAGTACTTC.

The chain combines TRBV5-5 with TRBJ1-2; 7 positions match TRBD1. The V segment lost 2 bases and the J segment 6 bases; nucleotides outside the gene matches: 4. Germline V gene lookup returns CDR1 SGHKS and CDR2 YYEKEE (reference sequence). The CDR3 is 13 residues long. The CDR3 loop is CASSFTGADGYTF. CDR3 DNA: TGTGCCAGCAGCTTTACAGGGGCGGATGGCTACACCTTC.

This clonotype was seen many times. V and J are TRBV10-3 and TRBJ1-2; D call uncertain. Per germline, CDR1 ENHRY and CDR2 SYGVKD. The V and J ends lost 4 bases and 0 bases respectively, with 12 bases between them. This CDR3 comprises 15 residues. In nucleotides, the CDR3 is TGTGCCATCAGTGTCGGTCCGGAACCTAACTATGGCTACACCTTC. It codes for CAISVGPEPNYGYTF.

The genes are TRBV5-1 and TRBJ2-1, with 11 bases identical to TRBD2. This CDR3 has 17 amino acids. Losses at the gene ends were 4 bases for V and 6 bases for J; bases not matched to a gene: 12. Germline lookup yields CDR1 SGHRS and CDR2 YFSETQ. In DNA, the CDR3 is TGCGCCAGCAGCCCATCCCCCCTAGCGGGAGGATCCAATGAGCAGTTCTTC. It encodes CASSPSPLAGGSNEQFF.

A few counts support this clonotype. The rearrangement joins TRBV5-1 to TRBJ1-3; D gene unclear. The germline V gene has CDR1 SGHRS and CDR2 YFSETQ. With 0 bases removed from V and 0 bases from J, the gap between germline ends came to 7 bases. This CDR3 contains 15 residues. For the CDR3, the DNA is TGCGCCAGCAGCTTGGGGTCGAGCTCTGGAAACACCATATATTTT. Translation: CASSLGSSSGNTIYF.

The genes are TRBV11-2 and TRBJ1-4; perhaps TRBD1 as D (6 bases). V dropped 5 bases and J dropped 8 bases, with 15 bases sitting between them. This CDR3 is built from 14 residues. CDR1 and CDR2 from the germline V gene are SGHAT and FQNNGV. In nucleotides, the CDR3 is TGTGCCAGCAGCGCGTCGAGGGGGTTCGAAAAACTGTTTTTT. The encoded protein is CASSASRGFEKLFF. Using reference TRBV11-2 and TRBJ1-4 for the parts outside the CDR3, the full variable domain is EAGVAQSPRYKIIEKRQSVAFWCNPISGHATLYWYQQILGQGPKLLIQFQNNGVVDDSQLPKDRFSAERLKGVDSTLKIQPAKLEDSAVYLCASSASRGFEKLFFGSGTQLSVL.

V gene TRBV20-1 combines with J gene TRBJ2-7; 8 bases are a match to TRBD2. This CDR3 has 14 amino acids. J gave up 2 bases and V 4 bases, and 7 bases lay outside the gene matches. Germline V gene sequence: CDR1 DFQATT, CDR2 SNEGSKA (reference sequence). The CDR3 loop is CSATRLARTYEQYF. The CDR3 nucleotides are TGCAGTGCTACGAGACTAGCGAGAACCTACGAGCAGTACTTC.

The chain recombines TRBV5-4 with TRBJ1-1, with D hard to call. V gave up 4 bases and J gave up 3 bases, with 10 bases separating them. The length of the CDR3 is 13 residues. CDR1 is SGHNT and CDR2 is YYREEE in the germline V gene (reference sequence). The CDR3 bases are TGTGCCAGCAGCCCGGAAGAAGACACTGAAGCTTTCTTT. The encoded protein is CASSPEEDTEAFF. Full variable domain (rest looked up from reference TRBV5-4 and TRBJ1-1): ETGVTQSPTHLIKTRGQQVTLRCSSQSGHNTVSWYQQALGQGPQFIFQYYREEENGRGNFPPRFSGLQFPNYSSELNVNALELDDSALYLCASSPEEDTEAFFGQGTRLTVV.

This chain joins TRBV12-3 or TRBV12-4 and TRBJ1-5; D is perhaps TRBD1 (6 bases). This CDR3 spans 14 amino acids. V dropped 6 bases and J dropped 3 bases, with 12 bases sitting between them. The CDR3 loop is CASRYGTNNQPQHF. The CDR3 bases are TGTGCCAGCAGATACGGGACAAACAATCAGCCCCAGCATTTT.

This chain uses TRBV18 with TRBJ2-1, with TRBD2 matching 9 bases. Trimming at V came to 3 bases and at J to 4 bases, leaving 10 bases not matched to a gene. Germline V gives CDR1 KGHSH, CDR2 LQKENI. CDR3 length: 17 amino acids. The CDR3 spells CASSPPRGLAGYNEQFF. CDR3 DNA: TGTGCCAGCTCACCCCCGCGAGGGCTAGCGGGGTACAATGAGCAGTTCTTC.

This clonotype was seen more than once but under ten times. The chain carries TRBV19 and TRBJ1-1, with a weak D call TRBD1 (5 bases). From germline, CDR1 is LNHDA and CDR2 SQIVND (reference sequence). This CDR3 is built from 14 residues. V gave up 3 bases and J gave up 0 bases, with 8 bases separating them. The CDR3 DNA follows: TGTGCCAGTAGTATCCAGGGATTGAACACTGAAGCTTTCTTT. Its protein product is CASSIQGLNTEAFF.

The chain joins TRBV6-5 to TRBJ2-3; D ambiguous. CDR3 length: 14 residues. Germline CDR1 MNHEY, CDR2 SVGAGI. Trimming left V 2 bases short and J 5 bases short, with 11 bases between. The CDR3 bases are TGTGCCAGCAGTTACGATCGGCTGGGAGATACGCAGTATTTT. Translation: CASSYDRLGDTQYF.